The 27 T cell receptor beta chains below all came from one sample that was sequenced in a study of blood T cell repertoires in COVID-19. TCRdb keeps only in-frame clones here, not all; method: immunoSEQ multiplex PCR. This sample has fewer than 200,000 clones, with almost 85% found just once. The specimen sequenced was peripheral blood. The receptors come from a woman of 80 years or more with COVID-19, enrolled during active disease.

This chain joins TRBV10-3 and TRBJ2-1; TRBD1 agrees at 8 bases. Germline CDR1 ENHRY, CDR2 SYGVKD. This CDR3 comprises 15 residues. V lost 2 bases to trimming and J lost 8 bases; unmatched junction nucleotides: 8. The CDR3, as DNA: TGTGCCATCAGTGAGGTTGACAGGGGAATCCATGAGCAGTTCTTC. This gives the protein CAISEVDRGIHEQFF.

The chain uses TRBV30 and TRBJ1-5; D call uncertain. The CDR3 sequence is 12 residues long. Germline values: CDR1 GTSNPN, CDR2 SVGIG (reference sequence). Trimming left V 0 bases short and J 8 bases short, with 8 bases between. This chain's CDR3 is CAWSVATEPQHF. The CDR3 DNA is TGTGCCTGGAGTGTAGCGACTGAGCCCCAGCATTTT.

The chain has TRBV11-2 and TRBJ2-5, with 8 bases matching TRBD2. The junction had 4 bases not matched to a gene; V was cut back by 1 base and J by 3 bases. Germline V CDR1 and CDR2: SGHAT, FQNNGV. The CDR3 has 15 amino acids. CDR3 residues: CASSLVTGGKETQYF. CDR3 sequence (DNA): TGTGCCAGCAGCTTAGTCACGGGGGGGAAAGAGACCCAGTACTTC. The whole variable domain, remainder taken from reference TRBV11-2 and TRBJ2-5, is EAGVAQSPRYKIIEKRQSVAFWCNPISGHATLYWYQQILGQGPKLLIQFQNNGVVDDSQLPKDRFSAERLKGVDSTLKIQPAKLEDSAVYLCASSLVTGGKETQYFGPGTRLLVL.

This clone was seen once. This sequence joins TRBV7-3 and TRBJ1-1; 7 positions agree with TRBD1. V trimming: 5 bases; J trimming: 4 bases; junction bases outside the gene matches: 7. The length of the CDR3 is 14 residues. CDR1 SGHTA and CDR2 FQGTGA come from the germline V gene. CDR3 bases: TGTGCCAGCAGCCCGACAGGGTCCGGCACTGAAGCTTTCTTT. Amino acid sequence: CASSPTGSGTEAFF.

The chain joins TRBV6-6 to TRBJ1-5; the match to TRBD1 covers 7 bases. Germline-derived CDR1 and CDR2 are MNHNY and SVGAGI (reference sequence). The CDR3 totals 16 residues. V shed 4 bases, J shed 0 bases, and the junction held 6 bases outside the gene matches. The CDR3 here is CASSFTGVSSNQPQHF. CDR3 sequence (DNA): TGTGCCAGCAGTTTTACAGGGGTTAGTAGCAATCAGCCCCAGCATTTT.

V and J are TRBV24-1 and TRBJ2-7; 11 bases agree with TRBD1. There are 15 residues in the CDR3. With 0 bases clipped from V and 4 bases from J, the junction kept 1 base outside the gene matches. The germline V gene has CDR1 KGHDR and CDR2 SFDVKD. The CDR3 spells CATSDLRDRGYEQYF. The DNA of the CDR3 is TGTGCCACCAGTGATTTGAGGGACAGGGGGTACGAGCAGTACTTC.

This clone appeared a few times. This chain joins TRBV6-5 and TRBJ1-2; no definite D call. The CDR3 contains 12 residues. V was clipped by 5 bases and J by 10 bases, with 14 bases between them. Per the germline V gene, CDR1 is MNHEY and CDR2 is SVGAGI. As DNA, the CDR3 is TGTGCCAGCAGTACCACCGACAACGTCTACACCTTC. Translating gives CASSTTDNVYTF.

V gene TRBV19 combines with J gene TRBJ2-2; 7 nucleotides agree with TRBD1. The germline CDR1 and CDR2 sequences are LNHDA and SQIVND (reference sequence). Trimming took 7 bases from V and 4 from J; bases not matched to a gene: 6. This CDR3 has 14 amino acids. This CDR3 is CASTPTGSTGELFF. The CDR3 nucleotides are TGTGCCAGTACCCCGACAGGGTCCACCGGGGAGCTGTTTTTT.

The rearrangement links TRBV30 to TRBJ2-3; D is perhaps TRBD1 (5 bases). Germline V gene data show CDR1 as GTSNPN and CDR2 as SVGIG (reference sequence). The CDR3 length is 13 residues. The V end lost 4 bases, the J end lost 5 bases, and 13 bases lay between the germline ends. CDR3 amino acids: CAWNKGIGDTQYF. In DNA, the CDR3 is TGTGCCTGGAATAAGGGGATAGGAGATACGCAGTATTTT. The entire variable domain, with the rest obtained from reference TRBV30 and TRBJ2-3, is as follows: SQTIHQWPATLVQPVGSPLSLECTVEGTSNPNLYWYRQAAGRGLQLLFYSVGIGQISSEVPQNLSASRPQDRQFILSSKKLLLSDSGFYLCAWNKGIGDTQYFGPGTRLTVL.

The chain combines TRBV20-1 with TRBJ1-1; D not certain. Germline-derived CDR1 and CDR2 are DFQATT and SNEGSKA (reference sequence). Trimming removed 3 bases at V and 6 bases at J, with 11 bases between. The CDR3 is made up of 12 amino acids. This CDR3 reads CSASSGVAEAFF. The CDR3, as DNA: TGCAGTGCTAGTAGCGGGGTGGCTGAAGCTTTCTTT.

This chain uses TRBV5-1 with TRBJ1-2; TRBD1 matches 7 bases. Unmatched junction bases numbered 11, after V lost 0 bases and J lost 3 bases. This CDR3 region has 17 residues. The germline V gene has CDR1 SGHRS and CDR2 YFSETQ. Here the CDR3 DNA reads TGCGCCAGCAGCTTGGATTTCTGGAGGGGGCGCGACTATGGCTACACCTTC. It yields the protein CASSLDFWRGRDYGYTF.

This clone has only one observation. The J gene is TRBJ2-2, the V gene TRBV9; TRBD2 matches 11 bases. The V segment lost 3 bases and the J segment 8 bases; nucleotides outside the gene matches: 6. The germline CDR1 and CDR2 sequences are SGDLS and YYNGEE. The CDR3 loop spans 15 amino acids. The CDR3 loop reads CASSAHRLAGGELFF. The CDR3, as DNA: TGTGCCAGCAGCGCCCACCGACTAGCGGGGGGGGAGCTGTTTTTT.

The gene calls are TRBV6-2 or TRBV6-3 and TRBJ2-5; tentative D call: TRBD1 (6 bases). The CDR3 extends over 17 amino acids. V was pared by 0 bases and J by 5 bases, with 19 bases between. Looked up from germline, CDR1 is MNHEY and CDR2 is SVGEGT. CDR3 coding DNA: TGTGCCAGCAGTTACTCGTTGAAACAGGGAAGTGTGGAGACCCAGTACTTC. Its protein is CASSYSLKQGSVETQYF.

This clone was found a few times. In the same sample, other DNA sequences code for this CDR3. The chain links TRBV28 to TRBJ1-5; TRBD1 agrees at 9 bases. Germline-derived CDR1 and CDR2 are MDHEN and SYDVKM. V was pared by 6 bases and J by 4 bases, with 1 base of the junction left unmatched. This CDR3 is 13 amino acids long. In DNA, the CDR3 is TGTGCCAGCAGGACAGGGGGAAATCAGCCCCAGCATTTT. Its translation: CASRTGGNQPQHF.

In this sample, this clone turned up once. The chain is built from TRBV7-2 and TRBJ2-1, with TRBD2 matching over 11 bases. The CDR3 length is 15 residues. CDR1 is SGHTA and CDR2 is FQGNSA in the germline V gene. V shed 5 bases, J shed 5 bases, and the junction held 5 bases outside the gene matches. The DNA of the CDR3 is TGTGCCAGCAGCCTTAGCGGGGGGGCCCACAATGAGCAGTTCTTC. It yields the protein CASSLSGGAHNEQFF. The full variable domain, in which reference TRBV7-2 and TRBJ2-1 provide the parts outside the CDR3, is GAGVSQSPSNKVTEKGKDVELRCDPISGHTALYWYRQSLGQGLEFLIYFQGNSAPDKSGLPSDRFSAERTGGSVSTLTIQRTQQEDSAVYLCASSLSGGAHNEQFFGPGTRLTVL.

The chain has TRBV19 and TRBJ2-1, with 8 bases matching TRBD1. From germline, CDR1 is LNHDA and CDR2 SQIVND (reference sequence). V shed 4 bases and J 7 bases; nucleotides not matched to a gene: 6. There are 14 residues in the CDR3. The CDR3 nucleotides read TGTGCCAGTAGTAAATCCGACAGGGGAAATGAGCAGTTCTTC. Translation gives CASSKSDRGNEQFF.

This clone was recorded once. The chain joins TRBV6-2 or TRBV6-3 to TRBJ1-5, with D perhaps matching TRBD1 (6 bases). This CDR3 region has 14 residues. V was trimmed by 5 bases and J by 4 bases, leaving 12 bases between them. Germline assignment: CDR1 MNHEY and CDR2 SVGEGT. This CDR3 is CASSPGRGNQPQHF. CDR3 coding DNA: TGTGCCAGCAGTCCCGGGAGGGGGAATCAGCCCCAGCATTTT.

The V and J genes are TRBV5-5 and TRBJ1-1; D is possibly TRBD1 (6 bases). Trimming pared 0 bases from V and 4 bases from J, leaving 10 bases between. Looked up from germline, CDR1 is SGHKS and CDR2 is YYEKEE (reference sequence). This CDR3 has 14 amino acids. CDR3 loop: CASSLAGQSTEAFF. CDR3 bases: TGTGCCAGCAGCTTGGCAGGACAGAGCACTGAAGCTTTCTTT.

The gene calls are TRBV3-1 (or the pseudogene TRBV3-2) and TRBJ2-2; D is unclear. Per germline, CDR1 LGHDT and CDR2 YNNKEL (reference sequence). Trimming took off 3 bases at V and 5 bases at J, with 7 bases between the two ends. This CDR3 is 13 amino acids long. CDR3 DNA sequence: TGTGCCAGCAGCCAGGCGGCAACCGGGGAGCTGTTTTTT. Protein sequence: CASSQAATGELFF.

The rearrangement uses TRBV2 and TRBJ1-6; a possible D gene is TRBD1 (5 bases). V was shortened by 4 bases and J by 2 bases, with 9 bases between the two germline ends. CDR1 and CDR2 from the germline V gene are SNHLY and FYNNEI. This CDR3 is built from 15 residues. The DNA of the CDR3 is TGTGCCAGCAGTGTGGCAGGGACCTATAATTCACCCCTCCACTTT. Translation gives CASSVAGTYNSPLHF.

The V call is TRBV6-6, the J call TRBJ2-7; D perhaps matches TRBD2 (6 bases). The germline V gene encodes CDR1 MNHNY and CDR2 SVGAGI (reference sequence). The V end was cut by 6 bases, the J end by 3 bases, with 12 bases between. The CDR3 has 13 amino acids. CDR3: CASRGGGNYEQYF. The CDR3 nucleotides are TGTGCCAGCAGAGGTGGCGGGAACTACGAGCAGTACTTC.

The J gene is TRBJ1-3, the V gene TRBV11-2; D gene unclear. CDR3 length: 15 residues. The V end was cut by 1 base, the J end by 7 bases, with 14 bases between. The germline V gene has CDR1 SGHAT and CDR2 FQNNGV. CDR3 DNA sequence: TGTGCCAGCAGCTTAGGGAGAGGGAAGGTGAACACCATATATTTT. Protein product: CASSLGRGKVNTIYF.

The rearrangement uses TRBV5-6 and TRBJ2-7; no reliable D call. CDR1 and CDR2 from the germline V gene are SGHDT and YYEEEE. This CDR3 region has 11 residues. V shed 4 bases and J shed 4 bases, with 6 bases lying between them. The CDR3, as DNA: TGTGCCAGCAGCCGAGCTTACGAGCAGTACTTC. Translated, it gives CASSRAYEQYF.

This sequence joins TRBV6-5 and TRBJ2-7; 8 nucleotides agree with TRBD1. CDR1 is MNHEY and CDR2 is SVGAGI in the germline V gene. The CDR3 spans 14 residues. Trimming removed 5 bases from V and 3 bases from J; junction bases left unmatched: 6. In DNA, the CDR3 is TGTGCCAGCAGTATTACGGACAGGGACTACGAGCAGTACTTC. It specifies CASSITDRDYEQYF.

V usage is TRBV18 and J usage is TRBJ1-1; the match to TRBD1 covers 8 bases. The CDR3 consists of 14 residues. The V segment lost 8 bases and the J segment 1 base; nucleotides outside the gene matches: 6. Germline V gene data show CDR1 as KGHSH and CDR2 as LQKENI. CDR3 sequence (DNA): TGTGCCAGCAAAAGGGGACAGGAGAACACTGAAGCTTTCTTT. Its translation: CASKRGQENTEAFF. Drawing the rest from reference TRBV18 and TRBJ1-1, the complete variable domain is NAGVMQNPRHLVRRRGQEARLRCSPMKGHSHVYWYRQLPEEGLKFMVYLQKENIIDESGMPKERFSAEFPKEGPSILRIQQVVRGDSAAYFCASKRGQENTEAFFGQGTRLTVV.

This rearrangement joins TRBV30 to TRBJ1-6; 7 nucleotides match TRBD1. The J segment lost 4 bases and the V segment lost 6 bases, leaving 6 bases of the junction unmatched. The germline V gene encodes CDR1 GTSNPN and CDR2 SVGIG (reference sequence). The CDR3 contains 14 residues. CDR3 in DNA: TGTGCCTGCACCCGGGACAGATATAATTCACCCCTCCACTTT. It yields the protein CACTRDRYNSPLHF.

The CDR3 loop is CASSQDRYEQYF. The CDR3 region has the DNA TGTGCCAGCAGCCAAGACCGTTACGAGCAGTACTTC. The chain joins TRBV14 to TRBJ2-7; D not resolved. The germline V gene has CDR1 SGHDN and CDR2 FVKESK. This CDR3 spans 12 amino acids. V shed 0 bases and J shed 4 bases, with 4 bases lying between them.